A single sample is the source of the 8 T cell receptor beta chains below, sequenced in a study of human T cells and chemical hapten exposure. The time point: pre-sensitization, week 0. Treatment given: therapeutic diphenylcyclopropenone sensitization with weekly scalp DPC. TCRdb re-analysed the RACE reads in MiXCR, keeping a single row per CDR3 protein. The top ten clones hold 1.5% to 2% of a sample with under 110,000 distinct CDR3 sequences, 10% to 15% of them seen once. The sample here was whole blood, taken in connection with sensitization to the hapten diphenylcyclopropenone (DPC). The receptors stem from a woman aged 50 to 65 with alopecia areata. Some clones in this sample may be carry-over from other donors' samples.

This clonotype showed up many times. V usage is TRBV14 and J usage is TRBJ2-1; 7 nucleotides match TRBD1. CDR1 is SGHDN, CDR2 FVKESK, per germline. The CDR3 totals 16 residues. Germline trimming cut 3 bases from V and 1 base from J; bases unmatched to any gene: 6. The CDR3 reads CASSHRTGQSYNEQFF. The DNA of the CDR3 is TGTGCCAGCAGCCACCGGACAGGCCAATCCTACAATGAGCAGTTCTTC.

J is TRBJ2-3 and V is TRBV15; 7 bases agree with TRBD2. The germline V gene has CDR1 LNHNV and CDR2 YYDKDF (reference sequence). The CDR3 contains 13 residues. With 0 bases clipped from V and 8 bases from J, the junction kept 2 bases outside the gene matches. This CDR3 is CATSRDLAATQYF. The CDR3 DNA reads as TGTGCCACCAGCAGAGACCTAGCGGCTACGCAGTATTTT.

The rearrangement uses TRBV7-9 and TRBJ1-5, with D unresolved. Per germline, CDR1 SEHNR and CDR2 FQNEAQ (reference sequence). V lost 1 base and J 5 bases, leaving 3 bases between the germline ends. The CDR3 contains 12 residues. CDR3 loop: CASSLVDQPQHF. DNA for the CDR3: TGTGCCAGCAGCTTAGTTGATCAGCCCCAGCATTTT.

This sequence joins TRBV6-6 and TRBJ1-1; D perhaps matches TRBD1 (5 bases). The germline CDR1 and CDR2 sequences are MNHNY and SVGAGI (reference sequence). V gave up 7 bases and J gave up 5 bases, with 20 bases separating them. The CDR3 sequence is 15 residues long. CDR3 protein: CASNEGGGVYTEAFF. The CDR3 DNA is TGTGCCAGCAACGAGGGCGGGGGTGTATATACTGAAGCTTTCTTT.

This clonotype has just a few counts. The chain recombines TRBV10-2 with TRBJ2-3, with 8 bases matching TRBD2. V lost 8 bases, J lost 3 bases, and 10 bases stayed unmatched. The CDR3 has 15 amino acids. Germline loops: CDR1 WSHSY, CDR2 SAAADI. CDR3 in DNA: TGCGCCAGCGGGAGGGTAGCGGGGCGGACAGATACGCAGTATTTT. It specifies CASGRVAGRTDTQYF.

This clonotype has a count of ten or more. The rearrangement joins TRBV12-3 or TRBV12-4 to TRBJ2-2; 7 bases are shared with TRBD1. V was clipped by 4 bases and J by 5 bases; unmatched bases: 13. The CDR3 is 17 residues long. The CDR3 DNA reads TGTGCCAGCAGTTCCCAATCCCTAGGGGGCTCAACCGGGGAGCTGTTTTTT. This sequence encodes CASSSQSLGGSTGELFF.

This clonotype was counted a few times. The chain's CDR3 is CASTASGLSNEQYF. In DNA form, the CDR3 reads TGTGCCAGCACCGCATCCGGGCTATCCAACGAGCAGTACTTC. The V call is TRBV6-5, the J call TRBJ2-7; D is unclear. The V and J ends lost 7 bases and 5 bases respectively, with 18 bases between them. Germline V gives CDR1 MNHEY, CDR2 SVGAGI. This CDR3 is 14 amino acids long.

This clonotype showed up many times. This rearrangement joins TRBV24-1 to TRBJ2-5; TRBD2 might be the D (6 bases). This CDR3 region has 15 residues. Trimming left V 3 bases short and J 1 base short, with 11 bases between. Per the germline V gene, CDR1 is KGHDR and CDR2 is SFDVKD. Here the CDR3 reads CATSDVPGVQETQYF. Written as DNA, the CDR3 is TGTGCCACCAGTGATGTTCCGGGGGTCCAAGAGACCCAGTACTTC.